These 27 T cell receptor beta chains share one sample of origin, sequenced in a study of radiotherapy plus CTLA-4 blockade in lung cancer. Produced via immunoSEQ multiplex PCR; TCRdb's table is partial and in-frame only. The table shows 75,000 to 100,000 clones, with 80% to 90% occurring only once. The sequences come from peripheral blood, collected from a patient treated with radiotherapy plus ipilimumab. These receptors were taken from a human donor with non-small cell lung cancer that progressed on radiotherapy plus ipilimumab.

The chain employs TRBV30 and TRBJ2-2; D not certain. The CDR3 is made up of 14 amino acids. Germline V gives CDR1 GTSNPN, CDR2 SVGIG (reference sequence). Trimming removed 1 base from V and 5 bases from J, with 11 bases in between. The CDR3 here is CAWSATAGTGELFF. The CDR3 coding sequence is TGTGCCTGGAGTGCCACAGCCGGGACCGGGGAGCTGTTTTTT.

This sequence joins TRBV7-9 and TRBJ2-1; TRBD1 matches 9 bases. Germline V gene sequence: CDR1 SEHNR, CDR2 FQNEAQ (reference sequence). The CDR3 contains 15 residues. V was pared by 5 bases and J by 6 bases, with 8 bases of the junction left unmatched. The DNA for the CDR3 is TGTGCCAGCAGCCCCACAGGGGGCGGGCCCAATGAGCAGTTCTTC. This sequence encodes CASSPTGGGPNEQFF.

The V gene is TRBV2, the J gene TRBJ1-1; D is undetermined. Between the trimmed V and J ends, which lost 1 base and 0 bases, there was a span of 15 bases. Germline V lookup: CDR1 SNHLY, CDR2 FYNNEI. This CDR3 is built from 17 residues. The chain's CDR3 is CASSEVGRWVMNTEAFF. CDR3 in DNA: TGTGCCAGCAGTGAAGTCGGCAGATGGGTCATGAACACTGAAGCTTTCTTT. Drawing the rest from reference TRBV2 and TRBJ1-1, the complete variable domain is EPEVTQTPSHQVTQMGQEVILRCVPISNHLYFYWYRQILGQKVEFLVSFYNNEISEKSEIFDDQFSVERPDGSNFTLKIRSTKLEDSAMYFCASSEVGRWVMNTEAFFGQGTRLTVV.

The chain joins TRBV4-2 to TRBJ2-2, with D possibly TRBD2 on 7 matching bases. Germline assignment: CDR1 LGHNA and CDR2 YNFKEQ. The CDR3 spans 17 residues. The ends were cut back, 4 bases at V and 1 base at J, with 16 bases in the middle. The DNA for the CDR3 is TGTGCCAGCAGCCCCCGAGGGGGGGGACTGAACACCGGGGAGCTGTTTTTT. It yields the protein CASSPRGGGLNTGELFF.

This clone was seen a few times. This rearrangement joins TRBV6-6 to TRBJ1-5; D call uncertain. Germline values: CDR1 MNHNY, CDR2 SVGAGI (reference sequence). Deletions cut 2 bases from V and 0 bases from J, with 11 bases between. The CDR3 length is 16 residues. CDR3 amino acids: CASSYLGSISNQPQHF. The CDR3 bases are TGTGCCAGCAGTTACCTTGGATCAATTAGCAATCAGCCCCAGCATTTT.

The chain has TRBV2 and TRBJ1-3; 7 bases line up with TRBD1. This CDR3 has 15 residues. Germline lookup yields CDR1 SNHLY and CDR2 FYNNEI. J was trimmed by 1 base and V by 6 bases; bases with no gene match: 6. The CDR3 is CASRGQLVSGNTIYF. The CDR3 nucleotides are TGTGCCAGCAGGGGACAGCTTGTATCTGGAAACACCATATATTTT.

CDR3 coding DNA: TGTGCCAGCAGCTTGGTATGGGACAGGGTTGTTCCGAGCACTGAAGCTTTCTTT. This encodes CASSLVWDRVVPSTEAFF. V is TRBV5-5 and J is TRBJ1-1, with 9 positions matching TRBD1. V lost 0 bases to trimming and J lost 4 bases; unmatched junction nucleotides: 13. Per the germline V gene, CDR1 is SGHKS and CDR2 is YYEKEE (reference sequence). The CDR3 is made up of 18 amino acids.

This clone occurred a few times. This rearrangement joins TRBV10-3 to TRBJ1-3; 7 bases fit TRBD1. V was pared by 10 bases and J by 1 base, with 4 bases of the junction left unmatched. Per the germline V gene, CDR1 is ENHRY and CDR2 is SYGVKD. CDR3 length: 13 residues. CDR3 residues: CATYRGSGNTIYF. CDR3 coding DNA: TGTGCCACCTACAGGGGATCTGGAAACACCATATATTTT.

This rearrangement joins TRBV10-2 to TRBJ2-5; D is possibly TRBD1 (6 bases). Germline CDR1 WSHSY, CDR2 SAAADI. With 6 bases removed from V and 5 bases from J, the gap between germline ends came to 16 bases. The CDR3 has 14 amino acids. The CDR3 region is CASSFSGQSETQYF. CDR3 bases: TGCGCCAGCAGCTTCTCCGGACAGTCGGAGACCCAGTACTTC.

This clone was seen more than once but under ten times. The chain is built from TRBV2 and TRBJ2-1, with D tentatively TRBD2 (7 bases). This CDR3 comprises 13 residues. Germline V lookup: CDR1 SNHLY, CDR2 FYNNEI. Deletions cut 7 bases from V and 4 bases from J, with 11 bases between. DNA of the CDR3: TGTGCCAGCAAGGGGGGAGGGTACAATGAGCAGTTCTTC. It encodes CASKGGGYNEQFF.

A few counts support this clone. This chain joins TRBV7-2 and TRBJ2-1; D might be TRBD1 or TRBD2, each matching 5 bases. Trimming cost V 3 bases and J 0 bases, with 21 bases left between them. Germline-derived CDR1 and CDR2 are SGHTA and FQGNSA. The CDR3 is made up of 19 amino acids. CDR3 loop: CASSFPGPDPHSSYNEQFF. The CDR3 bases are TGTGCCAGCAGCTTCCCGGGACCAGACCCCCATAGCTCCTACAATGAGCAGTTCTTC.

This chain uses TRBV5-6 with TRBJ1-2, with no clear D. Trimming left V 0 bases short and J 3 bases short, with 18 bases between. The CDR3 consists of 17 residues. Per the germline V gene, CDR1 is SGHDT and CDR2 is YYEEEE. The CDR3 bases are TGTGCCAGCAGCTTGGAGGGTTCGGGATCTGCTTACTATGGCTACACCTTC. Amino acid sequence: CASSLEGSGSAYYGYTF.

The V gene is TRBV7-2, the J gene TRBJ2-7; 7 bases align to TRBD2. The germline V gene encodes CDR1 SGHTA and CDR2 FQGNSA. V shed 1 base and J 2 bases; nucleotides not matched to a gene: 2. The CDR3 covers 14 residues. The CDR3 protein is CASSLGGGAYEQYF. The CDR3 DNA is TGTGCCAGCAGCTTAGGGGGGGGAGCCTACGAGCAGTACTTC.

The chain couples TRBV6-5 to TRBJ1-5; tentative D call: TRBD1 (5 bases). This CDR3 has 16 amino acids. Germline V gene sequence: CDR1 MNHEY, CDR2 SVGAGI. Deletions cut 2 bases from V and 0 bases from J, with 11 bases between. CDR3 sequence (DNA): TGTGCCAGCAGTTACCAGGGATATGGTAGCAATCAGCCCCAGCATTTT. Protein sequence: CASSYQGYGSNQPQHF.

This chain links TRBV13 with TRBJ1-2; D is possibly TRBD1 (6 bases). The germline V gene encodes CDR1 PRHDT and CDR2 FYEKMQ (reference sequence). Deletions cut 5 bases from V and 5 bases from J, with 15 bases between. The CDR3 contains 14 residues. Here the CDR3 DNA reads TGTGCCAGCAGCCCGGGCCGGGGACAATATGGCTACACCTTC. This gives the protein CASSPGRGQYGYTF.

This clone has a single count. The chain carries TRBV19 and TRBJ2-7; 9 bases line up with TRBD1. V was clipped by 1 base and J by 2 bases; unmatched bases: 6. CDR3 size: 16 residues. Germline CDR1 and CDR2: LNHDA and SQIVND (reference sequence). Here the CDR3 DNA reads TGTGCCAGTAGTATAGGAAGGACAGGGGCGGCCTACGAGCAGTACTTC. It codes for CASSIGRTGAAYEQYF.

The chain has TRBV6-1 and TRBJ1-2; no reliable D call. The CDR3 covers 14 residues. V gave up 8 bases and J gave up 5 bases, with 18 bases separating them. Germline V gives CDR1 MNHNS, CDR2 SASEGT. The CDR3 DNA reads TGTGCCAGCGGCTCTAGTCGGGATTCGTATGGCTACACCTTC. This translates into CASGSSRDSYGYTF.

This rearrangement joins TRBV5-1 to TRBJ2-7; D perhaps matches TRBD2 (6 bases). The ends were cut back, 0 bases at V and 4 bases at J, with 11 bases in the middle. Germline assignment: CDR1 SGHRS and CDR2 YFSETQ. The CDR3 runs 14 residues. CDR3 sequence: CASSLGGINYEQYF. The DNA of the CDR3 is TGCGCCAGCAGCTTGGGCGGGATCAATTACGAGCAGTACTTC.

The chain employs TRBV30 and TRBJ2-1; TRBD2 matches at 10 bases. The CDR3 extends over 16 amino acids. Germline CDR1 is GTSNPN and CDR2 is SVGIG (reference sequence). V was pared by 0 bases and J by 9 bases, with 11 bases of the junction left unmatched. CDR3 DNA sequence: TGTGCCTGGAGTGTACAGGGGCTAGCGGGAGCCCTTGAGCAGTTCTTC. It codes for CAWSVQGLAGALEQFF.

The chain employs TRBV7-2 and TRBJ2-3; TRBD1 aligns across 9 bases. After removal of 4 bases from V and 3 bases from J, the junction contained 11 bases not matched to a gene. This CDR3 is built from 17 residues. Per the germline V gene, CDR1 is SGHTA and CDR2 is FQGNSA. CDR3 in DNA: TGTGCCAGCAGCTATGATCGGACAGGGGAAAGGACAGATACGCAGTATTTT. Protein: CASSYDRTGERTDTQYF.

The chain has TRBV19 and TRBJ1-5, with D uncertain. Germline V gives CDR1 LNHDA, CDR2 SQIVND (reference sequence). The CDR3 is 13 residues long. The V end lost 6 bases, the J end lost 1 base, and 7 bases lay between the germline ends. Here the CDR3 DNA reads TGTGCCAGTAGCCTAACGAGCAATCAGCCCCAGCATTTT. It codes for CASSLTSNQPQHF.

The chain carries TRBV18 and TRBJ1-3; D is undetermined. The V end was cut by 3 bases, the J end by 0 bases, with 9 bases between. The CDR3 is made up of 15 amino acids. Germline V gene data show CDR1 as KGHSH and CDR2 as LQKENI. The CDR3 DNA reads TGTGCCAGCTCACCGGACCGTCTCTCTGGAAACACCATATATTTT. Translation gives CASSPDRLSGNTIYF.

This chain joins TRBV27 and TRBJ2-5, with no clear D. Trimming shortened V by 3 bases and J by 7 bases, and 9 bases separated the two germline ends. The CDR3 sequence is 12 residues long. Germline CDR1 is MNHEY and CDR2 is SMNVEV (reference sequence). CDR3 protein: CASSFRGGTQYF. The CDR3 coding sequence is TGTGCCAGCAGTTTTCGAGGTGGGACCCAGTACTTC.

This chain joins TRBV7-9 and TRBJ1-1; 7 bases fit TRBD1. V lost 3 bases, J lost 0 bases, and 10 bases stayed unmatched. The length of the CDR3 is 17 residues. In germline, CDR1 is SEHNR, CDR2 FQNEAQ (reference sequence). For the CDR3, the DNA is TGTGCCAGCAGCTTCAGTCCCGGGACAGTTATGAACACTGAAGCTTTCTTT. Residues: CASSFSPGTVMNTEAFF.

This chain joins TRBV28 and TRBJ1-1; no clear D. CDR3 length equals 12 residues. V shed 1 base and J shed 3 bases, with 3 bases lying between them. CDR1 is MDHEN, CDR2 SYDVKM, per germline. In DNA, the CDR3 is TGTGCCAGCAGTTTATCGGACACTGAAGCTTTCTTT. It specifies CASSLSDTEAFF.

The gene calls are TRBV6-5 and TRBJ2-7, with TRBD2 matching 7 bases. This CDR3 contains 15 residues. J was trimmed by 1 base and V by 2 bases; bases with no gene match: 5. Per the germline V gene, CDR1 is MNHEY and CDR2 is SVGAGI. Here the CDR3 reads CASSYGGSGSYEQYF. CDR3 DNA sequence: TGTGCCAGCAGTTACGGCGGGAGCGGTTCCTACGAGCAGTACTTC.

The chain recombines TRBV7-2 with TRBJ2-7; D not resolved. Germline lookup yields CDR1 SGHTA and CDR2 FQGNSA. The V gene lost 0 bases and the J gene lost 1 base, with 7 bases spanning the gap. This CDR3 is 14 amino acids long. The CDR3 spells CASSLAAGSYEQYF. The CDR3 nucleotides are TGTGCCAGCAGCTTAGCGGCCGGGTCCTACGAGCAGTACTTC. Full variable domain (missing parts from reference TRBV7-2 and TRBJ2-7): GAGVSQSPSNKVTEKGKDVELRCDPISGHTALYWYRQSLGQGLEFLIYFQGNSAPDKSGLPSDRFSAERTGGSVSTLTIQRTQQEDSAVYLCASSLAAGSYEQYFGPGTRLTVT.